These T cell receptor beta chains were read from a single sample in a study of cytomegalovirus exposure and HLA in healthy donors. Method: immunoSEQ multiplex PCR; TCRdb's copy keeps in-frame clones and lacks some. The repertoire consists of about 52,000 clones, with roughly 60% occurring once and the leading ten covering 12%. The source material was PBMCs. The receptor set was obtained from a human donor in good health. The CDR3 runs from the conserved cysteine through the conserved F or W. D genes are given only for firm matches. Size is omitted from some rows. Given values are once, few, many or a class for expanded clones.

D gene: NA; J gene: TRBJ1-1; clone size: few; V gene: TRBV7-6; CDR3 protein: CASSLARAFF; CDR3 DNA: TGTGCCAGCAGCTTAGCGCGAGCTTTCTTT
D gene: TRBD1; J gene: TRBJ2-1; clone size: few; V gene: TRBV30; CDR3 protein: CAWSRGTPSYNEQFF; CDR3 DNA: TGTGCCTGGAGCAGGGGGACCCCCTCCTACAATGAGCAGTTCTTC
D gene: NA; J gene: TRBJ2-3; clone size: NA; V gene: TRBV13; CDR3 protein: CASSPSGRRGPGTDTQYF; CDR3 DNA: TGTGCCAGCAGTCCTTCGGGGCGGCGGGGGCCGGGGACAGATACGCAGTATTTT
D gene: TRBD1; J gene: TRBJ2-5; clone size: NA; V gene: TRBV5-1; CDR3 protein: CASSAVRDSSWETQYF; CDR3 DNA: TGCGCCAGCAGCGCTGTCCGGGACAGTTCATGGGAGACCCAGTACTTC
D gene: TRBD1; J gene: TRBJ2-1; clone size: NA; V gene: TRBV7-9; CDR3 protein: CASTGTGTYNEQFF; CDR3 DNA: TGTGCCAGCACCGGGACAGGGACATACAATGAGCAGTTCTTC
D gene: NA; J gene: TRBJ1-1; clone size: NA; V gene: TRBV7-2; CDR3 protein: CASSLGTNTEAFF; CDR3 DNA: TGTGCCAGCAGCCTAGGGACAAACACTGAAGCTTTCTTT
D gene: TRBD1; J gene: TRBJ1-5; clone size: NA; V gene: TRBV27; CDR3 protein: CASSLDRVRNQPQHF; CDR3 DNA: TGTGCCAGCAGTCTCGACAGGGTTCGCAATCAGCCCCAGCATTTT
D gene: NA; J gene: TRBJ2-7; clone size: NA; V gene: TRBV7-2; CDR3 protein: CASSFGTPSYEQYF; CDR3 DNA: TGTGCCAGCAGCTTCGGGACACCTTCCTACGAGCAGTACTTC
D gene: NA; J gene: TRBJ2-1; clone size: few; V gene: TRBV7-9; CDR3 protein: CSSSAGFMGQFF; CDR3 DNA: TGTTCCAGCAGCGCAGGGTTTATGGGGCAGTTCTTC
D gene: NA; J gene: TRBJ2-3; clone size: NA; V gene: TRBV27; CDR3 protein: CASSLSKGTDTQYF; CDR3 DNA: TGTGCCAGCAGTTTATCAAAGGGGACAGATACGCAGTATTTT
D gene: TRBD2; J gene: TRBJ2-4; clone size: NA; V gene: TRBV9; CDR3 protein: CASSVLAGGTLAKNIQYF; CDR3 DNA: TGTGCCAGCAGCGTACTAGCGGGGGGAACGCTAGCCAAAAACATTCAGTACTTC
D gene: NA; J gene: TRBJ2-7; clone size: once; V gene: TRBV4-1; CDR3 protein: CASSQEHRSSYEQYF; CDR3 DNA: TGCGCCAGCAGCCAAGAGCACAGGAGCTCCTACGAGCAGTACTTC
D gene: TRBD2; J gene: TRBJ2-1; clone size: few; V gene: TRBV5-4; CDR3 protein: CASSRTSGDYNEQFF; CDR3 DNA: TGTGCCAGCAGCCGGACTAGCGGGGATTACAATGAGCAGTTCTTC
D gene: NA; J gene: TRBJ1-5; clone size: NA; V gene: TRBV27; CDR3 protein: CASRSGEGRSNQPQHF; CDR3 DNA: TGTGCCAGCAGATCAGGGGAGGGGCGCAGCAATCAGCCCCAGCATTTT
D gene: NA; J gene: TRBJ1-5; clone size: NA; V gene: TRBV30; CDR3 protein: CAWGKTGSVRNQPQHF; CDR3 DNA: TGTGCCTGGGGCAAGACAGGTTCGGTACGCAATCAGCCCCAGCATTTT
D gene: TRBD1; J gene: TRBJ2-5; clone size: NA; V gene: TRBV5-1; CDR3 protein: CASSFGQGYIETQYF; CDR3 DNA: TGCGCCAGCAGCTTTGGACAGGGGTATATCGAGACCCAGTACTTC
D gene: NA; J gene: TRBJ2-1; clone size: NA; V gene: TRBV5-1; CDR3 protein: CASSSADYNEQFF; CDR3 DNA: TGCGCCAGCAGCTCTGCAGACTACAATGAGCAGTTCTTC
D gene: TRBD1; J gene: TRBJ1-5; clone size: few; V gene: TRBV6-1; CDR3 protein: CASRAQGALNQPQHF; CDR3 DNA: TGTGCCAGCAGGGCCCAGGGGGCACTTAATCAGCCCCAGCATTTT
D gene: NA; J gene: TRBJ1-2; clone size: NA; V gene: TRBV29-1; CDR3 protein: CSCAGNYGYTF; CDR3 DNA: TGCAGCTGCGCAGGGAACTATGGCTACACCTTC
D gene: NA; J gene: TRBJ1-2; clone size: NA; V gene: TRBV12-5; CDR3 protein: CASGLVLGQPSGYTF; CDR3 DNA: TGTGCTAGTGGTTTGGTACTTGGACAACCTAGTGGCTACACCTTC
D gene: NA; J gene: TRBJ2-6; clone size: NA; V gene: TRBV18; CDR3 protein: CASSPPGGPRGANVLTF; CDR3 DNA: TGTGCCAGCTCACCACCGGGGGGGCCTCGTGGGGCCAACGTCCTGACTTTC
D gene: TRBD2; J gene: TRBJ2-5; clone size: NA; V gene: TRBV9; CDR3 protein: CASSVHYGVLAGAPETQYF; CDR3 DNA: TGTGCCAGCAGCGTCCACTACGGGGTGCTAGCGGGGGCCCCCGAGACCCAGTACTTC
D gene: NA; J gene: TRBJ1-2; clone size: NA; V gene: TRBV20-1; CDR3 protein: CSARTRDGYTF; CDR3 DNA: TGCAGTGCTAGGACCAGGGATGGCTACACCTTC
D gene: TRBD1; J gene: TRBJ2-7; clone size: NA; V gene: TRBV30; CDR3 protein: CAWSSIGQGAPYEQYF; CDR3 DNA: TGTGCCTGGAGCTCTATCGGACAGGGGGCTCCCTACGAGCAGTACTTC
D gene: TRBD1; J gene: TRBJ2-5; clone size: NA; V gene: TRBV18; CDR3 protein: CASSWTGGQETQYF; CDR3 DNA: TGTGCCAGCTCCTGGACAGGGGGACAAGAGACCCAGTACTTC
D gene: NA; J gene: TRBJ1-6; clone size: NA; V gene: TRBV4-2; CDR3 protein: CASSRWPEVNSPLHF; CDR3 DNA: TGTGCCAGCAGCCGGTGGCCGGAGGTCAATTCACCCCTCCACTTT
D gene: TRBD1; J gene: TRBJ1-4; clone size: NA; V gene: TRBV30; CDR3 protein: CAWSTGTGGEKLFF; CDR3 DNA: TGTGCCTGGAGCACCGGGACAGGGGGTGAAAAACTGTTTTTT
D gene: NA; J gene: TRBJ1-1; clone size: NA; V gene: TRBV2; CDR3 protein: CASSEDLNTEAFF; CDR3 DNA: TGTGCCAGCAGTGAAGACTTAAACACTGAAGCTTTCTTT
D gene: NA; J gene: TRBJ1-1; clone size: NA; V gene: TRBV7-2; CDR3 protein: CASSLVRVNTEAFF; CDR3 DNA: TGTGCCAGCAGCTTAGTTCGGGTGAACACTGAAGCTTTCTTT
D gene: NA; J gene: TRBJ1-3; clone size: NA; V gene: TRBV7-2; CDR3 protein: CASSPGQPDAGNTIYF; CDR3 DNA: TGTGCCAGCAGCCCTGGACAGCCGGACGCTGGAAACACCATATATTTT
D gene: NA; J gene: TRBJ2-5; clone size: NA; V gene: TRBV7-7; CDR3 protein: CASSLGGDSQYF; CDR3 DNA: TGTGCTAGCAGCTTAGGCGGGGACTCACAGTACTTC
D gene: TRBD2; J gene: TRBJ2-1; clone size: few; V gene: TRBV2; CDR3 protein: CASSGRAGEGNEQFF; CDR3 DNA: TGTGCCAGCAGTGGGAGAGCGGGGGAGGGAAATGAGCAGTTCTTC
D gene: TRBD1; J gene: TRBJ2-7; clone size: few; V gene: TRBV6-4; CDR3 protein: CAIFLQGPHEQYF; CDR3 DNA: TGTGCCATTTTCTTACAGGGGCCCCACGAGCAGTACTTC
D gene: NA; J gene: TRBJ2-5; clone size: few; V gene: TRBV18; CDR3 protein: CASSPQGYQETQYF; CDR3 DNA: TGTGCCAGCTCACCTCAGGGGTACCAAGAGACCCAGTACTTC
D gene: NA; J gene: TRBJ2-5; clone size: once; V gene: TRBV9; CDR3 protein: CASSKRVGSGETQYF; CDR3 DNA: TGTGCCAGCAGCAAAAGGGTAGGGAGTGGGGAGACCCAGTACTTC
D gene: NA; J gene: TRBJ1-2; clone size: NA; V gene: TRBV19; CDR3 protein: CASSEDRRPNYGYTF; CDR3 DNA: TGTGCCAGTAGTGAGGACAGAAGACCTAACTATGGCTACACCTTC
D gene: TRBD1; J gene: TRBJ1-2; clone size: NA; V gene: TRBV6-5; CDR3 protein: CASSKGQGGYGYTF; CDR3 DNA: TGTGCCAGCAGTAAAGGACAGGGAGGCTATGGCTACACCTTC
D gene: TRBD1; J gene: TRBJ1-4; clone size: few; V gene: TRBV18; CDR3 protein: CASSPTGSTNEKLFF; CDR3 DNA: TGTGCCAGCTCACCGACAGGGAGTACTAATGAAAAACTGTTTTTT
D gene: TRBD1; J gene: TRBJ1-6; clone size: NA; V gene: TRBV18; CDR3 protein: CASSLTGDNSPLHF; CDR3 DNA: TGTGCCAGCTCACTTACAGGGGACAATTCACCCCTCCACTTT
D gene: TRBD2; J gene: TRBJ2-1; clone size: NA; V gene: TRBV5-1; CDR3 protein: CASSLEGLAYNEQFF; CDR3 DNA: TGCGCCAGCAGCTTGGAGGGACTAGCATACAATGAGCAGTTCTTC
D gene: TRBD1; J gene: TRBJ1-1; clone size: NA; V gene: TRBV19; CDR3 protein: CASSSGQEPRRAFF; CDR3 DNA: TGTGCCAGTAGTTCGGGACAGGAGCCCCGGAGGGCTTTCTTT
D gene: TRBD2; J gene: TRBJ2-1; clone size: NA; V gene: TRBV29-1; CDR3 protein: CSFRLAGAKREQFF; CDR3 DNA: TGCAGCTTTCGACTAGCGGGGGCTAAAAGGGAGCAGTTCTTC
D gene: NA; J gene: TRBJ1-1; clone size: NA; V gene: TRBV6-4; CDR3 protein: CASSPQMNTEAFF; CDR3 DNA: TGTGCCAGCAGTCCACAAATGAACACTGAAGCTTTCTTT
D gene: TRBD2; J gene: TRBJ2-7; clone size: few; V gene: TRBV30; CDR3 protein: CAWGSTSGGSYEQYF; CDR3 DNA: TGTGCCTGGGGATCGACTAGCGGGGGATCCTACGAGCAGTACTTC
D gene: TRBD2; J gene: TRBJ2-5; clone size: NA; V gene: TRBV7-6; CDR3 protein: CASSLVAQRGGRDRIEETQYF; CDR3 DNA: TGTGCCAGCAGCTTAGTCGCCCAGCGGGGGGGCCGCGACCGGATAGAAGAGACCCAGTACTTC
D gene: TRBD1; J gene: TRBJ2-4; clone size: NA; V gene: TRBV27; CDR3 protein: CASTGARAKNIQYF; CDR3 DNA: TGTGCCAGTACAGGGGCAAGGGCCAAAAACATTCAGTACTTC